This entry is about one TCR beta chain. These data belong to a study of T cells in localized non-small cell lung cancer. The CDR3 loop spans 14 amino acids. Per the germline V gene, CDR1 is SGHVS and CDR2 is FQNEAQ. The V end lost 6 bases, the J end lost 1 base, and 11 bases lay between the germline ends. Generated by immunoSEQ multiplex PCR, the TCRdb table keeps only in-frame clones and is missing some. Of tens of thousands of clones detected, 84% appear once; the ten largest clones hold approximately 2.5%. The clonotype originates from a man aged 35 to 70 with stage I lung adenocarcinoma. The sequencing here drew on peripheral blood, taken before any cancer treatment. This chain links TRBV7-8 with TRBJ2-3; D possibly corresponds to TRBD1 (5 bases). This chain's CDR3 is CASRRLGGTDTQYF. The DNA of the CDR3 is TGTGCCAGCAGACGTCTAGGGGGCACAGATACGCAGTATTTT.